This T cell receptor beta chain was identified in a study of a mutant IDH1 vaccine in newly diagnosed glioma. Overall study context: Vaccines were first given 4-6 weeks after radiotherapy alone, or with temozolomide cycles. Patients arrived already treated with radiotherapy, temozolomide, or both, most having had both.

Overall study findings and caveats: It seemed that pseudoprogression was not linked to changes in the top peripheral T cell clonotypes.

The ends were cut back, 3 bases at V and 0 bases at J, with 9 bases in the middle. Germline V lookup: CDR1 SEHNR, CDR2 FQNEAQ (reference sequence). The CDR3 runs to 16 residues. On this clone itself: The antigen remains unidentified.

Time point here: week 35, safety follow-up. Vaccination comprised doses that each held 300 ug of mutant IDH1 20-mer peptide, plus topical imiquimod. Sequenced by immunoSEQ multiplex PCR; TCRdb stores in-frame clones only, minus some. This table holds over 45,000 clones, 80% to 95% found once. This material consisted of PBMCs, taken from a glioma patient whose treatment included an IDH1 peptide vaccine. The chain combines TRBV7-9 with TRBJ1-6; D unresolved. The sequence was obtained from a man aged 50 to 60 with glioma. CDR3 loop: CASSFLVSSYNSPLHF. As DNA, the CDR3 is TGTGCCAGCAGCTTCCTCGTAAGCTCCTATAATTCACCCCTCCACTTT. The full variable domain, with the rest looked up from reference TRBV7-9 and TRBJ1-6, is DTGVSQNPRHKITKRGQNVTFRCDPISEHNRLYWYRQTLGQGPEFLTYFQNEAQLEKSRLLSDRFSAERPKGSFSTLEIQRTEQGDSAMYLCASSFLVSSYNSPLHFGNGTRLTVT.